This TCR beta chain was retrieved from a study of human T cells and chemical hapten exposure (dated by TCRdb to the early 2020s). Context from the whole study: For sensitization, 2% DPC in acetone was applied to a roughly 2 cm by roughly 2 cm area of upper inner arm skin. The patient cohort, mostly female, included alopecia areata with under or over 50% scalp involvement, alopecia totalis and alopecia universalis. The study tracked peripheral blood TCR repertoire changes in vivo during primary and secondary sensitization to the hapten diphenylcyclopropenone (DPC) in alopecia patients. Patch testing on the upper back used Finn chambers containing 0.01% DPC, with scoring done after 6 days according to International Contact Dermatitis Research Group standards. Twenty-nine alopecia patients gave blood for TCR sequencing at one to four time points (pre-sensitization, 2, 6 and 24 weeks). Blood was sampled from patients pre-sensitization (week 0) and at 2, 6 and about 24 weeks after DPC sensitization. Throughout the roughly 25-week study period, patients were also given weekly therapeutic DPC doses on the scalp. Libraries were pooled for sequencing, and per-sample TCR yields varied mainly because of small differences in library volumes within the pool.

The time point label, read with the paper, signifies: pre-sensitization, week 0. Explained via the paper, the treatment or condition label denotes: therapeutic diphenylcyclopropenone sensitization with weekly scalp DPC. At each patch-test visit, blood was drawn before the patch test was applied. Patients were eligible if aged 18 to 70, diagnosed with alopecia and judged suitable for DPC therapy, and pregnant patients were excluded. Total RNA was isolated from unfractionated whole blood collected in Tempus Blood RNA tubes. The cysteine opens and the phenylalanine closes a CDR3 of 13 amino acids. Only the CDR3 portion is preserved as DNA: 39 bases, with reading frame beginning at the first base. Trimming takes 0 bases from V and 10 bases from J, and the germline ends sit 12 bases apart. Taken from the germline V gene, the CDR1 and CDR2 loops are MNHNS and SASEGT. The paper's findings and limits, for the study overall: Alopecia, a presumed autoimmune disease, was present in all patients, so the immune response of the patients might differ from that of healthy individuals. After repeated subsampling, changes were observed in the strength of the expansion versus patch-test correlation and in the threshold at which the correlation became significant. Patch test score was positively correlated with the number of PT1 expanded TCRs, with significance at thresholds 8, 16 and 32 but not at 4. DPC sensitization did not change how many TCRs were above 1 in 1000 frequency, and no evidence was found of alterations in global repertoire structure. Significantly more large CDR3 similarity clusters were formed by expanded TCRs than by pre-sensitization or healthy control sets, consistent with antigen-driven responses.

Comments on this clonotype: Which antigen it targets is not known. The sample holds no much larger clone one base away, and base qualities are not on file.

The library was made by RACE. The listed sequencing device is NextSeq 500. Library preparation attached unique molecular identifiers to individual cDNA molecules for quantitative, reproducible TCR counting. From each blood RNA sample, both TCR alpha and TCR beta chains were sequenced. For the original study's pipeline: A median of about 87,000 TCRs per sample was observed, with a range of 23,224 to 690,600. V, J and CDR3 annotation of the TCR reads was performed with the Decombinator software suite. For the PS versus PT1 abundance plots, all samples were subsampled to the same number of TCRs (28,000). Expanded TCRs were defined as absent before sensitization and observed at least eight times at the 2-week time point. TCRdb applied fastp at Q25 and MiXCR to the public reads, then kept only in-frame beta chains. Each entry is one CDR3 protein sequence, shown with its most common DNA and genes. None of the V and J calls come from the authors' own analysis; TCRdb made them. This sample has tens of thousands of distinct CDR3 sequences in its table, and less than 15% of those were observed once. The ten most abundant clones make up 4.6% of the sample.

This receptor was obtained from a woman in her forties or fifties with alopecia areata. Some clones in this sample may be carry-over from other donors' samples. This specimen was whole blood, taken in connection with sensitization to the hapten diphenylcyclopropenone (DPC). The chain links TRBV6-1 with TRBJ1-1, with no confidently assigned D gene. The DNA sequence is given as TGTGCCAGCAGTGAAGCGGGCGCGGGAGCAGCTTTCTTT. Translated, this gives CASSEAGAGAAFF.